A selection of T cell receptor beta chains follows, all from one sample in a study of cytomegalovirus exposure and HLA in healthy donors. Profiling relied on immunoSEQ multiplex PCR, and the TCRdb table lists in-frame clones only, not all of them. The data contain some 150,000 clones, 76% of them singletons. The source material was PBMCs. Receptor source: a woman aged 40 to 50 in good health and CMV-seronegative. Both conserved end residues are part of each CDR3. The order of the fields is V gene, J gene, clone size, D gene, CDR3 DNA, CDR3 protein. A D gene is named only where the DNA matches it firmly. Only some rows state a clone size, as once, few, many or a class for expanded clones.

v_gene: TRBV6-5
j_gene: TRBJ1-2
abundance: .
d_gene: TRBD1
CDR3nt: TGTGCCAGCAGTTACTCGACGTGGACAGGGGGAATTGGCTACACCTTC
CDR3aa: CASSYSTWTGGIGYTF

v_gene: TRBV5-4
j_gene: TRBJ2-3
abundance: .
d_gene: TRBD2
CDR3nt: TGTGCCAGCAGCTTGGACTGGGCTAGCGGGGGCAGCACAGATACGCAGTATTTT
CDR3aa: CASSLDWASGGSTDTQYF

v_gene: TRBV19
j_gene: TRBJ1-5
abundance: .
d_gene: .
CDR3nt: TGTGCCAGTAGTCACCAGGGGAAGGGCAATCAGCCCCAGCATTTT
CDR3aa: CASSHQGKGNQPQHF

v_gene: TRBV19
j_gene: TRBJ1-1
abundance: once
d_gene: TRBD1
CDR3nt: TGTGCCAGTAGTATAGGAGGAATGACAGGGGAAGGGGACACTGAAGCTTTCTTT
CDR3aa: CASSIGGMTGEGDTEAFF

v_gene: TRBV2
j_gene: TRBJ2-1
abundance: .
d_gene: .
CDR3nt: TGTGCCAGCAGTGAAAGGGACTCATCCCAGTTCTTC
CDR3aa: CASSERDSSQFF

v_gene: TRBV28
j_gene: TRBJ2-1
abundance: .
d_gene: .
CDR3nt: TGTGCCAGTTGCACCGGAGGGGCCGGTGGCCATGAGCAGTTCTTC
CDR3aa: CASCTGGAGGHEQFF

v_gene: TRBV5-1
j_gene: TRBJ2-7
abundance: .
d_gene: TRBD1
CDR3nt: TGCGCCAGCAGCAGAGGACAGGGGGCTGGGTACGAGCAGTACTTC
CDR3aa: CASSRGQGAGYEQYF

v_gene: TRBV19
j_gene: TRBJ1-2
abundance: .
d_gene: TRBD1
CDR3nt: TGTGCCAGTAAGGCAGGGGGCTTAACTCTATATGGCTACACCTTC
CDR3aa: CASKAGGLTLYGYTF

v_gene: TRBV4-1
j_gene: TRBJ1-5
abundance: .
d_gene: .
CDR3nt: TGCGCCAGCAGCCAAGATGGCCCCCGCCCGAATCAGCCCCAGCATTTT
CDR3aa: CASSQDGPRPNQPQHF

v_gene: TRBV5-1
j_gene: TRBJ1-1
abundance: .
d_gene: TRBD1
CDR3nt: TGCGCCAGCAGCTTCACCGGGACAGGGGGGATTGGGAACACTGAAGCTTTCTTT
CDR3aa: CASSFTGTGGIGNTEAFF

v_gene: TRBV6-5
j_gene: TRBJ1-2
abundance: .
d_gene: .
CDR3nt: TGTGCCAGCAGGCAGCCGTCGGGGGGATTCTATGGCTACACCTTC
CDR3aa: CASRQPSGGFYGYTF

v_gene: TRBV2
j_gene: TRBJ1-5
abundance: .
d_gene: .
CDR3nt: TGTGCCAGCAGTGGCGAGGGTTCGGTCCAGCCCCAGCATTTT
CDR3aa: CASSGEGSVQPQHF

v_gene: TRBV7-6
j_gene: TRBJ2-1
abundance: .
d_gene: TRBD2
CDR3nt: TGTGCCAGCAGCCCAGCGGGGGGTGCTAACAATGAGCAGTTCTTC
CDR3aa: CASSPAGGANNEQFF

v_gene: TRBV6-1
j_gene: TRBJ2-7
abundance: few
d_gene: TRBD2
CDR3nt: TGTGCCAGCAGTGAATATGGGGCTAGCGGGGGCGTTACCTACGAGCAGTACTTC
CDR3aa: CASSEYGASGGVTYEQYF

v_gene: TRBV30
j_gene: TRBJ1-2
abundance: .
d_gene: .
CDR3nt: TGTGCCTGGTCCCAGGGCCTCTATGGCTACACCTTC
CDR3aa: CAWSQGLYGYTF

v_gene: TRBV23-1
j_gene: TRBJ2-1
abundance: few
d_gene: TRBD2
CDR3nt: TGCGCCAGCAAGCACAGAGGACTAGCGGCTCATATGAATGAGCAGTTCTTC
CDR3aa: CASKHRGLAAHMNEQFF

v_gene: TRBV4-2
j_gene: TRBJ1-2
abundance: .
d_gene: .
CDR3nt: TGTGCCAGCAGCCAGGGGGGGCAAAACTATGGCTACACCTTC
CDR3aa: CASSQGGQNYGYTF

v_gene: TRBV6-1
j_gene: TRBJ1-5
abundance: few
d_gene: .
CDR3nt: TGTGCCAGCAGTGAAAGGAGGACTCAGCCCCAGCATTTT
CDR3aa: CASSERRTQPQHF

v_gene: TRBV15
j_gene: TRBJ2-7
abundance: .
d_gene: .
CDR3nt: TGTGCCACCAGCAGAGTGCAGGCCTCCTACGAGCAGTACTTC
CDR3aa: CATSRVQASYEQYF

v_gene: TRBV5-1
j_gene: TRBJ1-1
abundance: few
d_gene: .
CDR3nt: TGCGCCAGCAGCCGACCGGGCACTGAAGCTTTCTTT
CDR3aa: CASSRPGTEAFF

v_gene: TRBV5-1
j_gene: TRBJ2-3
abundance: few
d_gene: TRBD2
CDR3nt: TGCGCCAGCAGATATGGACTAGCGGGAGGTAAAGATACGCAGTATTTT
CDR3aa: CASRYGLAGGKDTQYF

v_gene: TRBV9
j_gene: TRBJ1-6
abundance: .
d_gene: .
CDR3nt: TGTGCCAGCAAAAGGACAAGGTCTAACTTT
CDR3aa: CASKRTRSNF